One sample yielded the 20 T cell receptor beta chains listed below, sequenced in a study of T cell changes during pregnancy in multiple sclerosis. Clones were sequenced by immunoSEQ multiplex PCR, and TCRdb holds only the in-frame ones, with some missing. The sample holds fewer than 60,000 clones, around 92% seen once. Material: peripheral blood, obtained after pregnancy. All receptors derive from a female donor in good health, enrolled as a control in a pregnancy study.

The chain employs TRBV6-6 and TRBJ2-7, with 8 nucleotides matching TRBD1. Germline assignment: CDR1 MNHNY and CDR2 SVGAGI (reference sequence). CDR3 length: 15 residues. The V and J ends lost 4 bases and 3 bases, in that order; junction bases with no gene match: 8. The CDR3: CASSFPGTGSYEQYF. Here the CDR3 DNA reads TGTGCCAGCAGTTTCCCTGGGACAGGTAGCTACGAGCAGTACTTC.

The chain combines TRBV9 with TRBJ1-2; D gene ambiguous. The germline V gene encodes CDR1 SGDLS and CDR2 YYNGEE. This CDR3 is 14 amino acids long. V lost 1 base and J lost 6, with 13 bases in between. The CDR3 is CASSVYGGLDGYTF. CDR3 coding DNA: TGTGCCAGCAGCGTATACGGTGGACTAGATGGCTACACCTTC. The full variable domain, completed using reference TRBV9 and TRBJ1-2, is DSGVTQTPKHLITATGQRVTLRCSPRSGDLSVYWYQQSLDQGLQFLIQYYNGEERAKGNILERFSAQQFPDLHSELNLSSLELGDSALYFCASSVYGGLDGYTFGSGTRLTVV.

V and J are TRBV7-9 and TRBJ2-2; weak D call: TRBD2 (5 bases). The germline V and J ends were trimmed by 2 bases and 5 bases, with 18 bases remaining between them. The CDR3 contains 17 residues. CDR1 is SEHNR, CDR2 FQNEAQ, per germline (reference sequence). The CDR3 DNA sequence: TGTGCCAGCAGCTTATATGGCAGCGGACCGATGACCGGGGAGCTGTTTTTT. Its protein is CASSLYGSGPMTGELFF. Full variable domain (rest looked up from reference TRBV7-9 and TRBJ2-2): DTGVSQNPRHKITKRGQNVTFRCDPISEHNRLYWYRQTLGQGPEFLTYFQNEAQLEKSRLLSDRFSAERPKGSFSTLEIQRTEQGDSAMYLCASSLYGSGPMTGELFFGEGSRLTVL.

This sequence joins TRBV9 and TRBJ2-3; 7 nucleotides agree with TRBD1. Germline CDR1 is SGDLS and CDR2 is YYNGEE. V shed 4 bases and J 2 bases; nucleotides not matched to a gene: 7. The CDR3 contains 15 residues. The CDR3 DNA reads TGTGCCAGCAGCAAATGGGACAGACACACAGATACGCAGTATTTT. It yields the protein CASSKWDRHTDTQYF.

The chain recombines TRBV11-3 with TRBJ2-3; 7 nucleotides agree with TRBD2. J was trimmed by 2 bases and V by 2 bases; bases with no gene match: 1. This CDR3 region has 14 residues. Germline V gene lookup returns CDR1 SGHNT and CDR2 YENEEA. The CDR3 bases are TGTGCCAGCAGCTTACGGGGGGTCACAGATACGCAGTATTTT. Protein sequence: CASSLRGVTDTQYF.

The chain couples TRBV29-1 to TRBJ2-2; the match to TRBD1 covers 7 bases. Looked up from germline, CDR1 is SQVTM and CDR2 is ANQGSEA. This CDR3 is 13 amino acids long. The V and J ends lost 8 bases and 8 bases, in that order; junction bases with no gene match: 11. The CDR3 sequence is CSSQGGPYGELFF. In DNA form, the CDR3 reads TGCAGCTCCCAAGGGGGCCCTTATGGGGAGCTGTTTTTT.

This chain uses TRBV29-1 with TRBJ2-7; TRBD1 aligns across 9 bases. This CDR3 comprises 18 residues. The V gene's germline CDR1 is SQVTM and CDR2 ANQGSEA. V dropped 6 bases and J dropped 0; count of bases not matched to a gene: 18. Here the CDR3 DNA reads TGCAGCGTCCGTTCGGGGACAGGGTATATCAGTAGCTCCTACGAGCAGTACTTC. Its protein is CSVRSGTGYISSSYEQYF.

The CDR3 reads CASSPGHLGLAGSYEQYF. As DNA, the CDR3 is TGTGCCAGTAGTCCCGGACACCTAGGACTAGCGGGATCCTACGAGCAGTACTTC. V usage is TRBV19 and J usage is TRBJ2-7; 12 bases map to TRBD2. There are 18 residues in the CDR3. With V trimmed by 5 bases and J by 1 base, 12 bases remained unmatched. Germline-derived CDR1 and CDR2 are LNHDA and SQIVND (reference sequence).

The CDR3 region is CASSYGAPTNEKLFF. CDR3 in DNA: TGTGCCAGCAGTTACGGGGCCCCAACTAATGAAAAACTGTTTTTT. The V and J genes are TRBV6-5 and TRBJ1-4, with D maybe TRBD1 (5 bases). There are 15 residues in the CDR3. Germline assignment: CDR1 MNHEY and CDR2 SVGAGI. V lost 2 bases and J 0 bases, leaving 7 bases between the germline ends.

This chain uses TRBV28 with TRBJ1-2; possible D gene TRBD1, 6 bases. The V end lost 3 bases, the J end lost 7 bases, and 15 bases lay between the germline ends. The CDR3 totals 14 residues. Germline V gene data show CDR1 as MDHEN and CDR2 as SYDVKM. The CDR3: CASSFPGASTGYTF. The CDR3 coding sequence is TGTGCCAGCAGTTTCCCAGGGGCCTCTACTGGCTACACCTTC.

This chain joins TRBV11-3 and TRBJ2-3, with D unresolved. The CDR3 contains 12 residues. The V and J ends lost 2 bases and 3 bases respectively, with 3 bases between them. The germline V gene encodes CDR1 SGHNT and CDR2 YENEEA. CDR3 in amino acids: CASSLHTDTQYF. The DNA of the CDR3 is TGTGCCAGCAGCTTACATACAGATACGCAGTATTTT.

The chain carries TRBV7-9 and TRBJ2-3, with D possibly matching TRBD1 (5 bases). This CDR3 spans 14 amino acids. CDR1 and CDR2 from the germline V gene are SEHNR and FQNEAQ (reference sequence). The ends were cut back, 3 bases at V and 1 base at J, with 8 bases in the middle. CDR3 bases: TGTGCCAGCAGCTTCTTAGGGGGCACAGATACGCAGTATTTT. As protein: CASSFLGGTDTQYF.

The CDR3 bases are TGTGCCAGCAGCTGGGAGACAGGGGGAGGCGAGCAGTACTTC. It yields the protein CASSWETGGGEQYF. The rearrangement uses TRBV7-9 and TRBJ2-7; 9 bases line up with TRBD1. This CDR3 contains 14 residues. Germline-derived CDR1 and CDR2 are SEHNR and FQNEAQ (reference sequence). Trimming cost V 4 bases and J 6 bases; bases outside gene matches: 7.

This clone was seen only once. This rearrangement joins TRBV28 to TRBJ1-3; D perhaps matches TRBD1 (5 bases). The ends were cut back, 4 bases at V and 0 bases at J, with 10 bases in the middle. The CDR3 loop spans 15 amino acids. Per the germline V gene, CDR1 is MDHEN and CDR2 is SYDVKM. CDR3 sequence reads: CASSSPDSSGNTIYF. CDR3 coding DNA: TGTGCCAGCAGTTCCCCTGACAGCTCTGGAAACACCATATATTTT.

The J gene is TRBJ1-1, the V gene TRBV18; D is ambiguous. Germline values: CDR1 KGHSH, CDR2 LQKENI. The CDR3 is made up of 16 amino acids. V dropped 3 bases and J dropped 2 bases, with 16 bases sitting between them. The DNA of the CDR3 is TGTGCCAGCTCACCCAACCGACTACGGGGTAACACTGAAGCTTTCTTT. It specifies CASSPNRLRGNTEAFF. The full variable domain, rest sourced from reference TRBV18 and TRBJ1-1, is NAGVMQNPRHLVRRRGQEARLRCSPMKGHSHVYWYRQLPEEGLKFMVYLQKENIIDESGMPKERFSAEFPKEGPSILRIQQVVRGDSAAYFCASSPNRLRGNTEAFFGQGTRLTVV.

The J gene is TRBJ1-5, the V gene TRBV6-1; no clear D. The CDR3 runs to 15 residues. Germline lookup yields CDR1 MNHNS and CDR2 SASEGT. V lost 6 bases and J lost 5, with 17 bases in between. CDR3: CASSPSRGRDQPQHF. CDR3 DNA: TGTGCCAGCAGCCCCTCGAGAGGGCGGGATCAGCCCCAGCATTTT.

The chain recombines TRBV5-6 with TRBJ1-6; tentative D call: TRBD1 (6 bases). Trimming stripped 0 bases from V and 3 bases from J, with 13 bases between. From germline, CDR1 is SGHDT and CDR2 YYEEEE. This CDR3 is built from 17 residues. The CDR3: CASSLAAGAVYNSPLHF. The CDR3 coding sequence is TGTGCCAGCAGCTTGGCCGCAGGGGCCGTCTATAATTCACCCCTCCACTTT.

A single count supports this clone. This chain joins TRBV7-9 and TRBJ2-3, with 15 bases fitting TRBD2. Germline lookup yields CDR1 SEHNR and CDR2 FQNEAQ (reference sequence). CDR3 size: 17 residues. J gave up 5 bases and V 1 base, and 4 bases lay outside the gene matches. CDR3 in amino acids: CASSLGTSGRAKDTQYF. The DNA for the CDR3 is TGTGCCAGCAGCTTAGGGACTAGCGGGAGGGCTAAAGATACGCAGTATTTT.

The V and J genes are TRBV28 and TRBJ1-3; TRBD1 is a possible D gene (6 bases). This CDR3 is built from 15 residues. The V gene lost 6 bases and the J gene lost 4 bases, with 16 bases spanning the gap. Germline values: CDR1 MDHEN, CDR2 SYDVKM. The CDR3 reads CASSSTGLGGNTIYF. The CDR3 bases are TGTGCCAGCAGCTCTACAGGGCTGGGAGGAAACACCATATATTTT.

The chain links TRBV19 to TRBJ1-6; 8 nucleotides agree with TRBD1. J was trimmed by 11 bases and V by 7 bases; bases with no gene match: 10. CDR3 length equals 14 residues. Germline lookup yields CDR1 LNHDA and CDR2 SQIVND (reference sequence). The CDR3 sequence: CASTRTGRTAPLHF. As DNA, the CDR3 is TGTGCCAGTACCCGGACAGGGAGAACGGCACCCCTCCACTTT. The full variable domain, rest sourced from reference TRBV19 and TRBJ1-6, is DGGITQSPKYLFRKEGQNVTLSCEQNLNHDAMYWYRQDPGQGLRLIYYSQIVNDFQKGDIAEGYSVSREKKESFPLTVTSAQKNPTAFYLCASTRTGRTAPLHFGNGTRLTVT.